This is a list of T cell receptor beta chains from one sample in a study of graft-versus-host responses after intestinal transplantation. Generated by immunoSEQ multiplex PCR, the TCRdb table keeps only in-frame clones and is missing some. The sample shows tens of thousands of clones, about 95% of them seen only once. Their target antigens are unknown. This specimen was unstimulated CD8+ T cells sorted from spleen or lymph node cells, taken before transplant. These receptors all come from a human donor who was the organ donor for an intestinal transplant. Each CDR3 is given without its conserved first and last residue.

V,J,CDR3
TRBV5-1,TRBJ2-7,ASSLSYMDSLAYEQY
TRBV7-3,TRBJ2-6,ASSPQGEGLVTNVLT
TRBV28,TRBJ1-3,ASSTPRGAGSTIY
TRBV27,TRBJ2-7,ASSPSLGGPYEQY
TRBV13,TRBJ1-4,ASSSRRTGNEKLF
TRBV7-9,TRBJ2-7,ASSQDRQLYEQY
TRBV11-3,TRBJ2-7,ASSLRDLRYEQY
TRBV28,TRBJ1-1,ASSSYRGHTEAF
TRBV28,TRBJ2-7,ASSPPLAGDVSYEQY
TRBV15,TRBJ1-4,ATSRDRGLGGKLF
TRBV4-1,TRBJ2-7,ASSQERGSYEQY
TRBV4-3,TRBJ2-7,ASSQETGGSYEQY
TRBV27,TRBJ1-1,ASSAQGKTEAF
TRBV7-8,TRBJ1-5,ASSHGDSNQPQH
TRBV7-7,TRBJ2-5,ATGTLEQETQY
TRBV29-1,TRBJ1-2,SALDRLYGYT
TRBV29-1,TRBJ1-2,SVETPVGYT
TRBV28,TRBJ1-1,ASSFRGGHTEAF
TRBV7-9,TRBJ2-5,ASMTPGVQETQY
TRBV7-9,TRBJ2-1,ASSRTPGQANEQF
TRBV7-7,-,ASSLALSDEQY
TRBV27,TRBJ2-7,ASSSRGSYEQY
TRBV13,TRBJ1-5,ASSLGGVNQPQH
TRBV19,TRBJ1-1,ASSIVGTGGTEAF
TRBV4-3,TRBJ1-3,ASSQDRSSGNTIY
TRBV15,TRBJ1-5,ATSPKSGLNQPQH
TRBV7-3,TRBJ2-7,ASSLTGDFYEQY
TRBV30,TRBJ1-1,AWSIGGDTEAF
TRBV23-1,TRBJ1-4,ASSQGGKTGVLEKLF
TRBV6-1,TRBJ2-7,ASSDWVNSYEQY
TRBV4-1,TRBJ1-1,ASSQISTGGFEAF
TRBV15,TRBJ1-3,ATSRPGEGSGNTIY
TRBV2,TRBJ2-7,ARRDTINYEQY
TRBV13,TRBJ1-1,ASSLDPGAGEAF
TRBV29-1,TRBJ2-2,SVKTGNTGELF
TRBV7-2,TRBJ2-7,ASSLSQGTYEQY
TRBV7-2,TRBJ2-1,ASSLARNSYNEQF
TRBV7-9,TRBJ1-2,ASTPGVEFYGYT
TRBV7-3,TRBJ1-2,ASSSTGDSDYGYT
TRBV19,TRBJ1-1,ASSPETGGLRTEAF
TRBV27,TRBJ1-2,ASWEGGSGGYT
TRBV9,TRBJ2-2,ASSEGLREGTGELF